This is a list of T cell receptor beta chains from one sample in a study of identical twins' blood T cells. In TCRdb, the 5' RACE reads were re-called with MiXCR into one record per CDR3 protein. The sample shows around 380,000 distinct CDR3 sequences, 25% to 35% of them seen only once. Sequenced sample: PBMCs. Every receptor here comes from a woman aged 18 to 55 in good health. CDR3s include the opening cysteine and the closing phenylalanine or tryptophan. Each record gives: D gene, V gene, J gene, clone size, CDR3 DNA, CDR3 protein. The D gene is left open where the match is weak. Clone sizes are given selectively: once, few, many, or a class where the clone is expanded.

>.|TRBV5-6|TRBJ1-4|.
TGTGCCAGCAGCTTTGCGGACGGACGGCAAAATGAAAAACTGTTTTTT
CASSFADGRQNEKLFF
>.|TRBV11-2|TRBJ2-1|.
TGTGCCAGCAGCTCCCACGAAGCGGGTTCAATTTGGCAGTTCTTC
CASSSHEAGSIWQFF
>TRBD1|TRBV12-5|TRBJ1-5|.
TGTGCTAGTGGTTCTCCAGGGGGTGGCAATCAGCCCCAGCATTTT
CASGSPGGGNQPQHF
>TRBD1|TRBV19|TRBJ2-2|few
TGTGCCAGTAGTATTCAGGGGGCCACCGGGGAGCTGTTTTTT
CASSIQGATGELFF
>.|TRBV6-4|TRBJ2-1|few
TGTGCCAGCAGTTCTAGCGGAAGGGGGGATGAGCAGTTCTTC
CASSSSGRGDEQFF
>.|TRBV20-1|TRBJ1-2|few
TGCAGTGTCCCGGCCACTTCTAACTATGGCTACACCTTC
CSVPATSNYGYTF
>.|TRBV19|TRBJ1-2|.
TGTGCCAGTAGTATCCCTGGATCGAGATATGGCTACACCTTC
CASSIPGSRYGYTF
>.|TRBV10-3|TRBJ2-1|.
TGTGCCATCAGTGGGTCGGTGGGGTCCTACAATGAGCAGTTCTTC
CAISGSVGSYNEQFF
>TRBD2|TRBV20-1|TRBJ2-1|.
TGCAGTGCTGTAGCGGGAGCGCGGGATGAGCAGTTCTTC
CSAVAGARDEQFF
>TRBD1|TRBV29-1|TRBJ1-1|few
TGCAGCGCGGCAGGGGGACAGACAAACACTGAAGCTTTCTTT
CSAAGGQTNTEAFF
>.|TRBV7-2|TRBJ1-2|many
TGTGCCAGCAGCTTAGAATACTATGGCTACACCTTC
CASSLEYYGYTF
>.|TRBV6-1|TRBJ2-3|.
TGTGCCAGCAGTGAACCGATTCATGGAGGATATACGCAGTATTTT
CASSEPIHGGYTQYF
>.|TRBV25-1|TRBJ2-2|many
TGTGCCAGCAGTGAATGGGAGGACAGACCCACCGGGGAGCTGTTTTTT
CASSEWEDRPTGELFF
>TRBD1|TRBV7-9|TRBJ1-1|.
TGTGCCAGCAGCTTAGAGGACAGGGGGGAAGCTTTCTTT
CASSLEDRGEAFF
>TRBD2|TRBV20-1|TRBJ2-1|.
TGCAGTGCTGGAGATCCACTAGCGGGGAACAATGAGCAGTTCTTC
CSAGDPLAGNNEQFF
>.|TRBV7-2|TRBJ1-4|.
TGTGCCAGCAGCTTAAACGCGGGCGCGGGATCGGAAAAACTGTTTTTT
CASSLNAGAGSEKLFF
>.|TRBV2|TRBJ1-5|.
TGTGCCAGCAACTTGACTCCTGGCGGCAATCAGCCCCAGCATTTT
CASNLTPGGNQPQHF
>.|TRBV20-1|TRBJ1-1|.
TGCAGTGCTAGACACAGGCACACTGAAGCTTTCTTT
CSARHRHTEAFF
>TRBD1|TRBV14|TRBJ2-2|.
TGTGCCAGCAGCCGTCAGGGGGCTTGGACCGGGGAGCTGTTTTTT
CASSRQGAWTGELFF
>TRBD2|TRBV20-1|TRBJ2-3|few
TGCAGTGCTACCTGGACTAGCGGACTCACAGATACGCAGTATTTT
CSATWTSGLTDTQYF
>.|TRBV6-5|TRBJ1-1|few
TGTGCCAGCAGTTATTATCAGGGCTACACTGAAGCTTTCTTT
CASSYYQGYTEAFF
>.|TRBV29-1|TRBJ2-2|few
TGCAGCGTTGACGGGCAGTCGAACACCGGGGAGCTGTTTTTT
CSVDGQSNTGELFF
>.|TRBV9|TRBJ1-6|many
TGTGCCAGCAGCGTAACAACGGATGGTAATTCACCCCTCCACTTT
CASSVTTDGNSPLHF
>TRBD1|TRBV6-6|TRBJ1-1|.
TGTGCCAGCATTGCGGGACAGGGGGCGCGGGGCACTGAAGCTTTCTTT
CASIAGQGARGTEAFF
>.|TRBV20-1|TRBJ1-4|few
TGCAGTGCTAGGGGCCCAGGGGAAAAACTGTTTTTT
CSARGPGEKLFF
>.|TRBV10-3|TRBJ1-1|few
TGTGCCATCAGTGAGTCTTGGCACACTGAAGCTTTCTTT
CAISESWHTEAFF
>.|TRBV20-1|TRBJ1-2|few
TGCAGTGCTAAGAGAAGACAGATGGACTATGGCTACACCTTC
CSAKRRQMDYGYTF
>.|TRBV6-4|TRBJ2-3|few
TGTGCCAGCAGCGAGACAGTGGAATGGGATACGCAGTATTTT
CASSETVEWDTQYF
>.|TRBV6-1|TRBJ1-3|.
TGTGCCAGCAGGAGGGGCACAATATCTGGAAACACCATATATTTT
CASRRGTISGNTIYF
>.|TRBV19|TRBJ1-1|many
TGTGCCAGTAGATGGGTGGGAAACACTGAAGCTTTCTTT
CASRWVGNTEAFF
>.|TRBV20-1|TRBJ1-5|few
TGCAGTGCTAGACCTGGTTATAGCAATCAGCCCCAGCATTTT
CSARPGYSNQPQHF
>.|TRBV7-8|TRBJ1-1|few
TGTGCCAGCCGGAACCGGGGGAGGCCTGAAGCTTTCTTT
CASRNRGRPEAFF
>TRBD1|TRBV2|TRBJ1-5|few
TGTGCCAGCAGTGATTCGACAGGGACTCAGCCCCAGCATTTT
CASSDSTGTQPQHF
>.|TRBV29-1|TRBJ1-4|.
TGCAGCGTTGACCCAGGGTCCGGCGAAAAACTGTTTTTT
CSVDPGSGEKLFF
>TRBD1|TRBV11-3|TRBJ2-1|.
TGTGCCAGCAGAAAAGGGTCGGACAGGGGACACAATGAGCAGTTCTTC
CASRKGSDRGHNEQFF
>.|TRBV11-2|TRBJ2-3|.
TGTGCCAGCAGCTTCATCCCCACAGGTACGCAGTATTTT
CASSFIPTGTQYF
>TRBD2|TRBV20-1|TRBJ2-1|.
TGCAGTGCTAGAGTAGCGGGGGTTGAGCAGTTCTTC
CSARVAGVEQFF
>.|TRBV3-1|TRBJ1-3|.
TGTGCCAGCAGCGCCCTGAACTCTGGAAACACCATATATTTT
CASSALNSGNTIYF
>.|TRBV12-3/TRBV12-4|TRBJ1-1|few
TGTGCCAGCAGTTCCCCGGGCCAGTCGATGAACACTGAAGCTTTCTTT
CASSSPGQSMNTEAFF
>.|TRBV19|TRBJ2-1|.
TGTGCCAGTAGTAGGACTCCGAATGAGCAGTTCTTC
CASSRTPNEQFF
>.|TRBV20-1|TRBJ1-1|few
TGCAGTGCTAGTGGGCTTGGGTGGGGATCAGAAGCTTTCTTT
CSASGLGWGSEAFF
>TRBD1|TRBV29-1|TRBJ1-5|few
TGCAGCGTTGCCGGGACAGGGGATAGCAATCAGCCCCAGCATTTT
CSVAGTGDSNQPQHF
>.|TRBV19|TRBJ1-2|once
TGTGCCAGTAGTTTTGACAGGAGAACTAACTATGGCTACACCTTC
CASSFDRRTNYGYTF
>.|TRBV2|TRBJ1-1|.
TGTGCCACCTGGAGGGGTCGGGGCATGAACACTGAAGCTTTCTTT
CATWRGRGMNTEAFF
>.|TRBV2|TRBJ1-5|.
TGTGCCAGCAGTGGGGTGGTGTTGGATCAGCCCCAGCATTTT
CASSGVVLDQPQHF
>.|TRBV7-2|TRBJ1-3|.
TGTGCCAGCAGCCTTCCCCCAAACTCTGGAAACACCATATATTTT
CASSLPPNSGNTIYF